The sequence of this T cell receptor (beta chain) was determined in a study of T cell responses to AZD1222 COVID-19 vaccine (dated by TCRdb to about 2021). About the study as a whole: AZD1222 recipients given second doses at about 4 weeks or at about 12 weeks were pooled, since spike-specific TCR depth and breadth were not found to differ between the two schedules. TCR sequencing was performed for some 250 trial participants, of whom approximately 200 were given two doses of AZD1222 and 26 were given two doses of MenACWY control vaccine. Trial participants were enrolled into age subgroups of 18-55, 56-69 and 70-plus years, which contained approximately 150, 28 and 58 TCR-sequenced participants, respectively. Study-wide findings and limitations: Participants were mostly white British, with more females than males. The authors suggested clonal diversity may have been underestimated. No day 14 peak-response samples were available, so repertoires were characterized only after the peak T cell response. Nearly half of unique spike-specific TCRs reportedly recognized epitopes outside regions mutated in the B.1.351 and B.1.1.7 variants. Conclusions about previously exposed vaccinees are limited because only six or seven AZD1222 recipients were SARS-CoV-2 seropositive at baseline. In the small 56-69-year group, the increase in depth fell short of significance, most likely because of low power. The vaccine-associated CD4 TCRs covered the entire spike protein, and the dominant responses fell in regions 160-218 and 743-854. After two AZD1222 doses, both the breadth and the depth of spike-specific TCRs were significantly higher than at day 0 and than in MenACWY recipients.

Looking up the germline V gene (reference sequence) yields CDR1 DFQATT and CDR2 SNEGSKA. There are 10 amino acids in the CDR3, from cysteine to phenylalanine inclusive. The sequence is cut down to CDR3 DNA, 30 bases in frame from base 1. The V and J ends are trimmed by 5 bases and 7 bases, leaving 6 bases between them. This sample's time point label indicates: baseline before first vaccination. The vaccinee samples were drawn from two UK trials, COV001 and COV002, one of which was a single-blind randomized controlled phase 2/3 trial testing AZD1222 (ChAdOx1 nCoV-19) in healthy adults. For TCRbeta chain sequencing, PBMC samples from trial participants were taken at day 0 and at day 28 after the second dose. The CDR3 regions of human TCRbeta chains were subjected to immunosequencing. The original methods were these. Repertoire TCRs were matched against a reference library of SARS-CoV-2-specific TCRs generated with the MIRA antigen-specificity platform. Breadth was defined as the fraction of unique TCRs that were SARS-CoV-2-associated. Depth was defined as the fraction of total T cells that were SARS-CoV-2-associated. Using the MIRA data, each spike-specific TCR was assigned both to the spike region to which the TCR was reactive and to a CD4 or CD8 class. Log10-transformed breadth and depth values were compared by one-way ANOVA with Sidak's multiple comparisons tests. TCRdb re-hosts the immuneACCESS table, in-frame sequences only. Its copies lack some clones; in the studies checked, an unresolved V gene accounts for under half of them, and the cause for the rest is not known. D and trimming come from the DNA, and the V and J calls and clone size come from that table. Recorded for this sample are over 120,000 clones; 70% to 90% of them occurred a single time. Roughly 7.3% of the sample belongs to the ten largest clones.

In regard to this clone: It has no known antigen specificity. No qualities accompany the bases; no much larger clone lies one base away. Other DNA sequences in this sample translate to the same CDR3.

Sequences were derived from peripheral blood, sampled on day 0 of AZD1222 vaccination. The sequence derives from an adult in good health. This chain joins TRBV20-1 to TRBJ2-1; no D gene can be assigned with confidence. The DNA sequence follows: TGCAGTGCTCTGGGAAATGAGCAGTTCTTC. This sequence encodes CSALGNEQFF.